Sequencing of this TCR beta chain was carried out in a study of CD8 T cells in ankylosing spondylitis. Study-level results: Both synovial fluid and blood in reactive arthritis had previously been reported to carry some motif variants.

With respect to this clonotype: The antigen is unknown.

V was pared by 2 bases and J by 6 bases, with 13 bases between. The CDR3 runs to 14 residues. Germline-derived CDR1 and CDR2 are SGHRS and YFSETQ. A single record per CDR3 protein comes from TCRdb applying MiXCR to the 5' RACE reads. Seen here are 200,000 or so distinct CDR3 sequences, roughly 13% observed once, and the top ten hold 9.5% to 12%. This rearrangement joins TRBV5-1 to TRBJ2-3; D is unclear. This receptor was identified in a female donor with ankylosing spondylitis or in good health (not recorded which). Sequencing was carried out using blood, either unsorted or a sorted T cell fraction (not recorded which). The CDR3, as DNA: TGCGCCAGCAGCTTAGCAGGCGACGGGGATACGCAGTATTTT. Translated, it gives CASSLAGDGDTQYF.